Each of the 22 T cell receptor beta chains below was sequenced from the same sample in a study of human T cells and chemical hapten exposure (dated by TCRdb to about 2021). The time point label for this specimen denotes: healthy volunteer bleed at 2 weeks. Total RNA was extracted from unfractionated whole blood that had been collected in Tempus Blood RNA tubes. Receptors were amplified or captured by RACE. Sequenced using a NextSeq 500. The public sequencing data were trimmed at Q25 with fastp and processed into clonotypes with MiXCR by TCRdb, which kept only in-frame beta chains. One record per CDR3 amino acid sequence lists the most common genes and DNA. For this sample there are tens of thousands of distinct CDR3 sequences; about 3.9% appear just once. Of the sample, roughly 1.6% falls within the top ten clones. The material sequenced was whole blood. These TCRs come from a female donor in good health. Some clones in this sample may be carry-over from other donors' samples.

This clonotype came up a few times. The rearrangement links TRBV5-1 to TRBJ1-1; D perhaps matches TRBD1 (6 bases). CDR1 is SGHRS, CDR2 YFSETQ, per germline. CDR3 length equals 17 residues. The V end was cut by 0 bases, the J end by 0 bases, with 15 bases between. The CDR3 DNA follows: TGCGCCAGCAGCTTGGATGGTACAGGGATGATGAACACTGAAGCTTTCTTT. It is translated as CASSLDGTGMMNTEAFF.

There are many counts of this clonotype. This chain joins TRBV12-3 or TRBV12-4 and TRBJ1-2; 7 nucleotides agree with TRBD1. The V segment lost 6 bases and the J segment 2 bases; nucleotides outside the gene matches: 12. This CDR3 is 16 amino acids long. The CDR3 coding sequence is TGTGCCAGCAGATCTCCCGGGACAGAATTGAACTATGGCTACACCTTC. Protein: CASRSPGTELNYGYTF.

This clonotype was detected ten times or more. J is TRBJ1-2 and V is TRBV11-1; D is unclear. Germline CDR1 reads SGHAT; CDR2 reads FQDESV (reference sequence). Trimming removed 5 bases at V and 0 bases at J, with 7 bases between. CDR3 size: 13 residues. The CDR3 is CASSINANYGYTF. The CDR3 region has the DNA TGTGCCAGCAGCATCAATGCTAACTATGGCTACACCTTC.

This clonotype has ten or more counts. The rearrangement links TRBV7-2 to TRBJ2-1; no firm D call. Germline V CDR1 and CDR2: SGHTA, FQGNSA. Trimming removed 5 bases from V and 1 base from J, with 12 bases in between. The CDR3 is 15 amino acids. The CDR3 region is CASSARLNSYNEQFF. In DNA form, the CDR3 reads TGTGCCAGCAGCGCAAGACTGAATTCCTACAATGAGCAGTTCTTC.

This clonotype was seen repeatedly, ten times or more. The chain uses TRBV6-6 and TRBJ1-2; 11 positions match TRBD1. Germline lookup yields CDR1 MNHNY and CDR2 SVGAGI (reference sequence). The CDR3 length is 18 residues. V lost 2 bases and J lost 0; bases outside the gene matches: 8. As DNA, the CDR3 is TGTGCCAGCAGTTACCTAGGGACAGGGGGACCGGCTAACTATGGCTACACCTTC. Encoded protein: CASSYLGTGGPANYGYTF.

This clonotype was seen at least ten times. The chain combines TRBV10-3 with TRBJ2-3, with 7 positions matching TRBD2. CDR3 length: 14 residues. The junction had 14 bases not matched to a gene; V was cut back by 11 bases and J by 6 bases. Germline CDR1 is ENHRY and CDR2 is SYGVKD. In DNA form, the CDR3 reads TGTGCCGGAGGCGGGGAGGGGTCTGTGGATACGCAGTATTTT. It encodes CAGGGEGSVDTQYF.

The table lists this clonotype with many counts. This chain links TRBV6-1 with TRBJ1-2; 8 bases are shared with TRBD1. V was pared by 8 bases and J by 2 bases, with 4 bases of the junction left unmatched. CDR3 length equals 13 residues. The germline V gene encodes CDR1 MNHNS and CDR2 SASEGT. The CDR3 loop is CASGGQGNYGYTF. CDR3 bases: TGTGCCAGCGGAGGACAGGGCAACTATGGCTACACCTTC.

This clonotype was picked up many times. The chain is built from TRBV20-1 and TRBJ2-7, with 9 bases fitting TRBD1. Germline lookup yields CDR1 DFQATT and CDR2 SNEGSKA (reference sequence). With 5 bases clipped from V and 3 bases from J, the junction kept 8 bases outside the gene matches. This CDR3 is built from 14 residues. CDR3 in amino acids: CSAPQQGAFYEQYF. The DNA of the CDR3 is TGCAGTGCTCCTCAACAGGGGGCCTTCTACGAGCAGTACTTC.

Ten or more counts support this clonotype. The chain couples TRBV9 to TRBJ1-5; TRBD1 might be the D (6 bases). The V end was cut by 4 bases, the J end by 6 bases, with 17 bases between. Germline V CDR1 and CDR2: SGDLS, YYNGEE. The CDR3 is 15 amino acids. The CDR3 spells CASSLTGLDRQPQHF. The CDR3 nucleotides read TGTGCCAGCAGCCTAACAGGGCTCGATCGTCAGCCCCAGCATTTT. Full variable domain (rest looked up from reference TRBV9 and TRBJ1-5): DSGVTQTPKHLITATGQRVTLRCSPRSGDLSVYWYQQSLDQGLQFLIQYYNGEERAKGNILERFSAQQFPDLHSELNLSSLELGDSALYFCASSLTGLDRQPQHFGDGTRLSIL.

This clonotype was counted at least ten times. The rearrangement links TRBV6-5 to TRBJ1-2, with a tentative D call TRBD1 (5 bases). The CDR3 runs to 13 residues. Trimming left V 2 bases short and J 4 bases short, with 8 bases between. Per germline, CDR1 MNHEY and CDR2 SVGAGI. The CDR3 region has the DNA TGTGCCAGCAGTTACACGGGGGGCTATGGCTACACCTTC. This sequence encodes CASSYTGGYGYTF.

Only a few counts were recorded for this clonotype. The chain carries TRBV5-1 and TRBJ2-3, with a possible D match to TRBD1 (6 bases). CDR1 and CDR2 from the germline V gene are SGHRS and YFSETQ. V shed 3 bases and J shed 0 bases, with 11 bases lying between them. The CDR3 covers 15 residues. The CDR3 is CASSSGELSTDTQYF. The CDR3 nucleotides are TGCGCCAGCAGCTCAGGGGAACTTAGCACAGATACGCAGTATTTT.

This clonotype was counted ten times or more. The chain employs TRBV9 and TRBJ1-2; D unresolved. Germline CDR1 SGDLS, CDR2 YYNGEE. The CDR3 sequence is 14 residues long. V lost 4 bases, J lost 8 bases, and 18 bases lay in between. The DNA for the CDR3 is TGTGCCAGCAGCCCCCAGCCCGCGGTCGGGGGCTACACCTTC. Protein: CASSPQPAVGGYTF.

This clonotype occurred many times. The rearrangement joins TRBV20-1 to TRBJ1-2, with D possibly matching TRBD1 (5 bases). Between the trimmed V and J ends, which lost 3 bases and 8 bases, there was a span of 19 bases. Germline V CDR1 and CDR2: DFQATT, SNEGSKA (reference sequence). CDR3 size: 14 residues. The CDR3 DNA reads TGCAGTGCTAGCGAACAGGAGTCACTATTAGGCTACACCTTC. Translated: CSASEQESLLGYTF.

This clonotype was seen a handful of times. The J gene is TRBJ2-1, the V gene TRBV6-2 or TRBV6-3; 7 nucleotides agree with TRBD2. Trimming took 5 bases from V and 2 from J; bases not matched to a gene: 6. The length of the CDR3 is 15 residues. Looked up from germline, CDR1 is MNHEY and CDR2 is SVGEGT. The CDR3 loop is CASSLGLGPYNEQFF. CDR3 DNA: TGTGCCAGCAGTCTCGGACTAGGCCCCTACAATGAGCAGTTCTTC.

The sample holds many counts of this clonotype. The chain combines TRBV2 with TRBJ2-5; D may correspond to TRBD1 or TRBD2 (7 bases each). CDR1 is SNHLY, CDR2 FYNNEI, per germline. The germline V and J ends were trimmed by 2 bases and 5 bases, with 15 bases remaining between them. The CDR3 covers 15 residues. The CDR3 spells CASSEQGGAGETQYF. The CDR3 DNA follows: TGTGCCAGCAGTGAACAGGGGGGGGCTGGTGAGACCCAGTACTTC.

The chain couples TRBV6-5 to TRBJ1-1; D is unclear. V was shortened by 5 bases and J by 2 bases, with 12 bases between the two germline ends. From germline, CDR1 is MNHEY and CDR2 SVGAGI. The CDR3 sequence is 14 residues long. CDR3 amino acids: CASSETNQNTEAFF. CDR3 DNA sequence: TGTGCCAGCAGTGAGACCAATCAAAACACTGAAGCTTTCTTT.

This clonotype was seen many times. The rearrangement uses TRBV6-5 and TRBJ1-1; D not resolved. This CDR3 region has 11 residues. The germline V gene encodes CDR1 MNHEY and CDR2 SVGAGI. V was shortened by 7 bases and J by 8 bases, with 11 bases between the two germline ends. The DNA for the CDR3 is TGTGCCAGCACCTTAGGGTCCGAAGCTTTCTTT. This encodes CASTLGSEAFF.

This clonotype was seen repeatedly, ten times or more. V and J are TRBV7-9 and TRBJ2-7, with D perhaps matching TRBD1 or TRBD2 (5 bases each). CDR1 is SEHNR, CDR2 FQNEAQ, per germline (reference sequence). V lost 8 bases to trimming and J lost 3 bases, with 20 bases between them. The CDR3 covers 15 residues. This CDR3 is CASREAQGRIYEQYF. In DNA, the CDR3 is TGTGCCAGCCGTGAGGCGCAGGGACGTATCTACGAGCAGTACTTC.

This clonotype was counted at least ten times. The V gene is TRBV7-2, the J gene TRBJ1-5, with 10 positions matching TRBD1. CDR1 is SGHTA, CDR2 FQGNSA, per germline. With 1 base clipped from V and 5 bases from J, the junction kept 5 bases outside the gene matches. This CDR3 spans 16 amino acids. The CDR3 loop is CASSLGGGTGDQPQHF. CDR3 nucleotides: TGTGCCAGCAGCTTAGGGGGGGGGACAGGGGATCAGCCCCAGCATTTT. The full variable domain, with the rest looked up from reference TRBV7-2 and TRBJ1-5, is GAGVSQSPSNKVTEKGKDVELRCDPISGHTALYWYRQSLGQGLEFLIYFQGNSAPDKSGLPSDRFSAERTGGSVSTLTIQRTQQEDSAVYLCASSLGGGTGDQPQHFGDGTRLSIL.

Ten or more counts support this clonotype. The chain recombines TRBV7-9 with TRBJ2-5; D not resolved. CDR3 length: 11 amino acids. Trimming removed 3 bases from V and 3 bases from J, with 2 bases in between. Germline V gene sequence: CDR1 SEHNR, CDR2 FQNEAQ (reference sequence). CDR3 amino acids: CASSFKETQYF. As DNA, the CDR3 is TGTGCCAGCAGCTTTAAAGAGACCCAGTACTTC.

This clonotype was detected ten times or more. CDR3 residues: CASSLERGRREQYF. The CDR3, as DNA: TGTGCCAGCAGCTTAGAGCGGGGGAGAAGAGAGCAGTACTTC. This chain joins TRBV7-2 and TRBJ2-7, with 8 nucleotides matching TRBD2. Germline V CDR1 and CDR2: SGHTA, FQGNSA. The V and J ends lost 1 base and 7 bases, in that order; junction bases with no gene match: 6. The CDR3 runs 14 residues.

The chain is built from TRBV30 and TRBJ2-6; 7 nucleotides agree with TRBD1. Germline trimming cut 4 bases from V and 1 base from J; bases unmatched to any gene: 13. Germline V gene sequence: CDR1 GTSNPN, CDR2 SVGIG (reference sequence). The CDR3 extends over 18 amino acids. The CDR3, as DNA: TGTGCCTGGATTAAGGGGGCATTCAGCCGTTCTGGGGCCAACGTCCTGACTTTC. It yields the protein CAWIKGAFSRSGANVLTF.